The 11 T cell receptor beta chains reported below all come from one sample, sequenced in a study of shared clonotypes between healthy human individuals. Assay used: immunoSEQ multiplex PCR; TCRdb lists only in-frame clones, some missing. The data contain 1 million to 1.2 million clones, approximately 75% of them singletons. Sequencing was carried out using memory CD4+ T cells from PBMCs. The subset here: CD45RA-negative fraction. These receptors originate from a man between 18 and 35 years old in good health. Some clones in this sample may be carry-over from other donors' samples.

The DNA of the CDR3 is TGTGCCGGCCGGGACTACTCCTACAATGAGCAGTTCTTC. Encoded protein: CAGRDYSYNEQFF. V is TRBV6-1 and J is TRBJ2-1; 7 bases fit TRBD2. This CDR3 contains 13 residues. With V trimmed by 11 bases and J by 0 bases, 4 bases remained unmatched. CDR1 and CDR2 (germline): MNHNS, SASEGT.

The V call is TRBV7-8, the J call TRBJ2-5; 9 bases line up with TRBD2. In germline, CDR1 is SGHVS, CDR2 FQNEAQ. The V and J ends lost 1 base and 5 bases, in that order; junction bases with no gene match: 5. The CDR3 covers 15 residues. The DNA for the CDR3 is TGTGCCAGCAGCTTAGTGGCGGGAGGGTATGAGACCCAGTACTTC. Translation: CASSLVAGGYETQYF.

The V call is TRBV18, the J call TRBJ2-1; 7 bases align to TRBD2. This CDR3 is 15 amino acids long. Germline V CDR1 and CDR2: KGHSH, LQKENI. J lost 7 bases, V lost 3 bases, and 9 bases had no gene match. The CDR3 here is CASSPLGGVLNEQFF. DNA of the CDR3: TGTGCCAGCTCACCCCTTGGGGGGGTGCTTAATGAGCAGTTCTTC.

The chain uses TRBV5-1 and TRBJ2-7; D gene uncertain. CDR1 and CDR2 (germline): SGHRS, YFSETQ. The V end lost 1 base, the J end lost 0 bases, and 8 bases lay between the germline ends. CDR3 length: 14 residues. In DNA, the CDR3 is TGCGCCAGCAGCTTGAGGGTCTCCTCCTACGAGCAGTACTTC. Translating gives CASSLRVSSYEQYF.

The V gene is TRBV27, the J gene TRBJ2-3, with D possibly being TRBD1 or TRBD2 (6 bases each). The CDR3 sequence is 15 residues long. Germline values: CDR1 MNHEY, CDR2 SMNVEV (reference sequence). V dropped 6 bases and J dropped 5 bases, with 18 bases sitting between them. This CDR3 reads CASSGVGGRVDTQYF. Here the CDR3 DNA reads TGTGCCAGCAGCGGGGTTGGGGGGCGCGTAGATACGCAGTATTTT.

The chain combines TRBV19 with TRBJ1-5; D unresolved. Trimming stripped 3 bases from V and 0 bases from J, with 12 bases between. Per germline, CDR1 LNHDA and CDR2 SQIVND (reference sequence). The CDR3 length is 16 residues. CDR3 protein: CASSIIGTYSNQPQHF. The CDR3 coding sequence is TGTGCCAGTAGTATTATTGGCACATATAGCAATCAGCCCCAGCATTTT.

The V and J genes are TRBV7-8 and TRBJ2-1, with TRBD2 identical over 12 bases. The junction had 4 bases not matched to a gene; V was cut back by 5 bases and J by 5 bases. The CDR3 length is 15 residues. Germline CDR1 reads SGHVS; CDR2 reads FQNEAQ. In DNA, the CDR3 is TGTGCCAGCAGCCTACTAGCGGGAGGAGACAATGAGCAGTTCTTC. This codes for CASSLLAGGDNEQFF. The complete variable domain, with remaining parts taken from reference TRBV7-8 and TRBJ2-1, reads GAGVSQSPRYKVAKRGQDVALRCDPISGHVSLFWYQQALGQGPEFLTYFQNEAQLDKSGLPSDRFFAERPEGSVSTLKIQRTQQEDSAVYLCASSLLAGGDNEQFFGPGTRLTVL.

This clone was recorded once. This sequence joins TRBV18 and TRBJ2-5, with D perhaps matching TRBD1 (5 bases). The CDR3 length is 15 residues. Germline V gives CDR1 KGHSH, CDR2 LQKENI. V was shortened by 2 bases and J by 1 base, with 11 bases between the two germline ends. The DNA for the CDR3 is TGTGCCAGCTCACCAGCAACAGGCCGCCAAGAGACCCAGTACTTC. Translating gives CASSPATGRQETQYF.

The chain has TRBV2 and TRBJ2-3; TRBD1 matches at 9 bases. V trimming: 6 bases; J trimming: 4 bases; junction bases outside the gene matches: 11. Germline V gene sequence: CDR1 SNHLY, CDR2 FYNNEI. This CDR3 has 16 amino acids. As DNA, the CDR3 is TGTGCCAGCAGGAAGGCCCGGGACAGGGCCGCAGATACGCAGTATTTT. Its translation: CASRKARDRAADTQYF.

This clone appeared once. The chain uses TRBV6-5 and TRBJ1-3, with a tentative D call TRBD1 (5 bases). Trimming stripped 5 bases from V and 0 bases from J, with 11 bases between. Germline CDR1 and CDR2: MNHEY and SVGAGI. This CDR3 comprises 15 residues. CDR3: CASSPGTDSGNTIYF. The DNA of the CDR3 is TGTGCCAGCAGTCCCGGGACCGACTCTGGAAACACCATATATTTT.

About this clone itself: Other DNA variants within this sample encode the same CDR3. The J gene is TRBJ2-2, the V gene TRBV7-2, with TRBD2 identical over 8 bases. Germline CDR1 reads SGHTA; CDR2 reads FQGNSA. Germline trimming cut 5 bases from V and 5 bases from J; bases unmatched to any gene: 7. This CDR3 contains 15 residues. The CDR3 sequence: CASSPRREATGELFF. The CDR3 nucleotides read TGTGCCAGCAGCCCTCGGCGGGAGGCGACCGGGGAGCTGTTTTTT. The full variable domain, with the rest looked up from reference TRBV7-2 and TRBJ2-2, is GAGVSQSPSNKVTEKGKDVELRCDPISGHTALYWYRQSLGQGLEFLIYFQGNSAPDKSGLPSDRFSAERTGGSVSTLTIQRTQQEDSAVYLCASSPRREATGELFFGEGSRLTVL.